This T cell receptor beta chain was obtained from a study of quantifying T cell responses using KT2 cells. Across the study: cDNA was made from DNase-treated RNA using alpha and beta constant primers.

Only a few counts were recorded for this clonotype. The cDNA 3' end received a ligated oligonucleotide with a UMI. An equimolar mix of RC1.1 and RC1.2 primed the beta chain across TRBC1 and TRBC2. Separate processing of TCR alpha and beta chains began at the second PCR. TCRdb redid the calling of the UMI-ligation and nested PCR reads with MiXCR, one entry per CDR3 protein. The sample consists of tens of thousands of distinct CDR3 sequences, around 10% of them appearing once. The CDR3 is 15 residues long. Trimming took 5 bases from V and 5 from J; bases not matched to a gene: 8. Germline V gene lookup returns CDR1 SGHTA and CDR2 FQGTGA.

The sample comprised PBMCs spiked with cells of the T cell clone KT2. The chain links TRBV7-3 to TRBJ2-5; TRBD2 matches 10 bases. This sequence was found in a human donor. The CDR3 here is CASSPLAGAGETQYF. CDR3 DNA sequence: TGTGCCAGCAGCCCGCTAGCGGGAGCGGGGGAGACCCAGTACTTC.